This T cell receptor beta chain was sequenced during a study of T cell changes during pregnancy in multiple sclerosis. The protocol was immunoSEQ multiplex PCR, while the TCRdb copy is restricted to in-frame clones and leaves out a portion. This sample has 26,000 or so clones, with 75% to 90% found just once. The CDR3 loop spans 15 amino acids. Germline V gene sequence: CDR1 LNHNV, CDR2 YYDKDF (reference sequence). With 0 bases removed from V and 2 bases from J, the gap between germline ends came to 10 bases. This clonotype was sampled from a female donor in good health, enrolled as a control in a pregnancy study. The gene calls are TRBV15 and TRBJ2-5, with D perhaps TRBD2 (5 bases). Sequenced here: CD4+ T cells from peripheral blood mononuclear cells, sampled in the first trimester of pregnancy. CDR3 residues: CATSRDLAVQETQYF. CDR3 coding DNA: TGTGCCACCAGCAGAGATCTAGCAGTGCAAGAGACCCAGTACTTC.